The clone carrying this T cell receptor beta chain was detected ten times or more. Its antigen is currently unknown. V was clipped by 1 base and J by 0 bases, with 10 bases between them. The CDR3 contains 15 residues. The germline CDR1 and CDR2 sequences are GTSNPN and SVGIG (reference sequence). From RNA transcripts, TCR beta CDR3 regions were amplified. A set of HTBI primers served as the primers for a first-round RT-PCR of the TCR CDR3. TCRdb processed the multiplex PCR reads anew with MiXCR; each CDR3 protein has one entry. The sample shows about 300,000 distinct CDR3 sequences, roughly 18% of them seen only once. Each ophthalmopathy patient scored at least 3 on the Clinical Activity Score and at least 4 on NOSPECS grade, with duration under 3 months. Patients were excluded for uncontrolled infection, other autoimmune disease, pregnancy or lactation. PBMCs stemmed from around 10 ml fresh peripheral blood.

The entry originates in a study of T cells in Graves' hyperthyroidism and ophthalmopathy. General observations from the study: Most expanded thyroid clonotypes above 0.001 also appeared in blood.

The gene calls are TRBV30 and TRBJ2-4; D ambiguous. The TCR originated in a man aged 50 or older with Graves' ophthalmopathy. The specimen sequenced was blood. The CDR3 nucleotides read TGTGCCTGGAGTGGGCGCCTACTAGCCAAAAACATTCAGTACTTC. Its protein product is CAWSGRLLAKNIQYF.